The 19 T cell receptor beta chains in this list originate from one sample, sequenced in a study of T cell responses to AZD1222 COVID-19 vaccine. Assay used: immunoSEQ multiplex PCR; TCRdb lists only in-frame clones, some missing. The sample has more than 250,000 clones; roughly 93% are singletons. The material was peripheral blood, obtained on day 0 of AZD1222 vaccination. These receptors were collected from an adult in good health.

V gene TRBV25-1 combines with J gene TRBJ2-5, with 7 positions matching TRBD1. There are 15 residues in the CDR3. The V gene end was trimmed by 4 bases and the J gene end by 0 bases; junction bases not matched to a gene: 5. Germline values: CDR1 MGHDK, CDR2 SYGVNS. Written as DNA, the CDR3 is TGTGCCAGCAGTGGCTCTGGGACAGACCAAGAGACCCAGTACTTC. It is translated as CASSGSGTDQETQYF.

The rearrangement uses TRBV25-1 and TRBJ1-2; a weak D match, TRBD1 (5 bases). The CDR3 extends over 12 amino acids. V dropped 0 bases and J dropped 8 bases, with 7 bases sitting between them. The V gene's germline CDR1 is MGHDK and CDR2 SYGVNS. The CDR3 DNA follows: TGTGCCAGCAGTGAATATCAGGGCGGCTACACCTTC. The encoded protein is CASSEYQGGYTF.

The chain links TRBV2 to TRBJ1-5; TRBD1 might be the D (5 bases). Trimming took 7 bases from V and 3 from J, leaving 19 bases between them. This CDR3 is 16 amino acids long. Germline values: CDR1 SNHLY, CDR2 FYNNEI. CDR3 protein: CASTLQGAYNNQPQHF. CDR3 DNA sequence: TGTGCCAGCACCCTTCAGGGAGCGTATAACAATCAGCCCCAGCATTTT. The variable domain in full, with the rest retrieved from reference TRBV2 and TRBJ1-5, is EPEVTQTPSHQVTQMGQEVILRCVPISNHLYFYWYRQILGQKVEFLVSFYNNEISEKSEIFDDQFSVERPDGSNFTLKIRSTKLEDSAMYFCASTLQGAYNNQPQHFGDGTRLSIL.

The gene calls are TRBV19 and TRBJ1-5, with 7 bases matching TRBD1. This CDR3 has 13 residues. V was pared by 8 bases and J by 8 bases, with 9 bases of the junction left unmatched. CDR1 is LNHDA, CDR2 SQIVND, per germline (reference sequence). The DNA of the CDR3 is TGTGCCAGTGGAGACAGGGCCAGTGAGCCCCAGCATTTT. It specifies CASGDRASEPQHF.

The chain recombines TRBV6-5 with TRBJ2-1, with TRBD2 identical over 9 bases. With V trimmed by 8 bases and J by 7 bases, 12 bases remained unmatched. Germline lookup yields CDR1 MNHEY and CDR2 SVGAGI. The CDR3 length is 15 residues. CDR3 sequence reads: CASRNQAGGWNEQFF. CDR3 in DNA: TGTGCCAGCCGGAACCAAGCGGGAGGTTGGAATGAGCAGTTCTTC.

The chain couples TRBV5-4 to TRBJ2-3; 10 bases map to TRBD2. The CDR3 consists of 15 residues. The J segment lost 2 bases and the V segment lost 9 bases, leaving 9 bases of the junction unmatched. CDR1 SGHNT and CDR2 YYREEE come from the germline V gene (reference sequence). CDR3 region: CAIDRTSGVTDTQYF. The CDR3 DNA follows: TGTGCCATTGACCGGACTAGCGGAGTCACAGATACGCAGTATTTT.

The V gene is TRBV11-2, the J gene TRBJ1-4, with 10 nucleotides matching TRBD1. Trimming at V came to 3 bases and at J to 5 bases, leaving 3 bases not matched to a gene. This CDR3 is 15 amino acids long. Germline V gene sequence: CDR1 SGHAT, CDR2 FQNNGV. CDR3 coding DNA: TGTGCCAGCAGCTTCTGGGGACAGGGGAATGAAAAACTGTTTTTT. Translation gives CASSFWGQGNEKLFF.

The chain recombines TRBV19 with TRBJ2-2; no firm D call. Germline CDR1 and CDR2: LNHDA and SQIVND (reference sequence). Trimming took 0 bases from V and 4 from J, leaving 6 bases between them. CDR3 length: 14 residues. CDR3 bases: TGTGCCAGTAGTATAGATTGGGGCACCGGGGAGCTGTTTTTT. Protein sequence: CASSIDWGTGELFF.

The chain links TRBV5-1 to TRBJ1-1; no clear D gene. The CDR3 spans 13 residues. CDR1 and CDR2 (germline): SGHRS, YFSETQ. Trimming took off 2 bases at V and 2 bases at J, with 7 bases between the two ends. The CDR3 sequence is CASSFAINTEAFF. CDR3 bases: TGCGCCAGCAGCTTCGCAATTAACACTGAAGCTTTCTTT. The variable domain in full, completed from reference TRBV5-1 and TRBJ1-1, reads KAGVTQTPRYLIKTRGQQVTLSCSPISGHRSVSWYQQTPGQGLQFLFEYFSETQRNKGNFPGRFSGRQFSNSRSEMNVSTLELGDSALYLCASSFAINTEAFFGQGTRLTVV.

This clone was recorded once. The chain is built from TRBV2 and TRBJ2-1; 9 bases fit TRBD1. Germline values: CDR1 SNHLY, CDR2 FYNNEI. Unmatched junction bases numbered 9, after V lost 7 bases and J lost 5 bases. The CDR3 sequence is 15 residues long. CDR3 sequence: CASTPDRGANNEQFF. For the CDR3, the DNA is TGTGCCAGCACCCCGGACAGGGGCGCGAACAATGAGCAGTTCTTC. The full variable domain, in which reference TRBV2 and TRBJ2-1 provide the parts outside the CDR3, is EPEVTQTPSHQVTQMGQEVILRCVPISNHLYFYWYRQILGQKVEFLVSFYNNEISEKSEIFDDQFSVERPDGSNFTLKIRSTKLEDSAMYFCASTPDRGANNEQFFGPGTRLTVL.

About this clone: This CDR3 is also generated by other DNA sequences in the sample. The V call is TRBV5-1, the J call TRBJ2-7; maybe TRBD2 (6 bases). This CDR3 is 14 amino acids long. The V gene lost 2 bases and the J gene lost 4 bases, with 13 bases spanning the gap. CDR1 and CDR2 from the germline V gene are SGHRS and YFSETQ. The CDR3 here is CASSLAGSRYEQYF. CDR3 sequence (DNA): TGCGCCAGCAGCTTAGCGGGCTCCCGGTACGAGCAGTACTTC. The entire variable domain, with the rest obtained from reference TRBV5-1 and TRBJ2-7, is as follows: KAGVTQTPRYLIKTRGQQVTLSCSPISGHRSVSWYQQTPGQGLQFLFEYFSETQRNKGNFPGRFSGRQFSNSRSEMNVSTLELGDSALYLCASSLAGSRYEQYFGPGTRLTVT.

The chain combines TRBV19 with TRBJ1-4; 8 bases line up with TRBD1. Germline loops: CDR1 LNHDA, CDR2 SQIVND (reference sequence). The CDR3 covers 14 residues. The V and J ends lost 5 bases and 8 bases, in that order; junction bases with no gene match: 7. CDR3 nucleotides: TGTGCCAGTAGTGAACAGGGGGTTCGCGAAAAACTGTTTTTT. Translation gives CASSEQGVREKLFF.

To note about this clone: Other DNA sequences of this sample code for an identical CDR3. The gene calls are TRBV7-2 and TRBJ2-1; 11 nucleotides align to TRBD2. CDR1 SGHTA and CDR2 FQGNSA come from the germline V gene. Trimming at V came to 4 bases and at J to 2 bases, leaving 1 base not matched to a gene. The CDR3 length is 15 residues. The CDR3 nucleotides are TGTGCCAGCAGCTCGGGACTAGCGGCCTACAATGAGCAGTTCTTC. Protein sequence: CASSSGLAAYNEQFF.

The rearrangement joins TRBV5-1 to TRBJ2-5, with 10 bases fitting TRBD2. The CDR3 consists of 15 residues. J was trimmed by 3 bases and V by 6 bases; bases with no gene match: 8. The germline V gene encodes CDR1 SGHRS and CDR2 YFSETQ. The CDR3 reads CASNSGLAAKETQYF. Written as DNA, the CDR3 is TGCGCCAGCAACTCCGGACTAGCGGCGAAAGAGACCCAGTACTTC. The full variable domain, its missing parts supplied by reference TRBV5-1 and TRBJ2-5, is KAGVTQTPRYLIKTRGQQVTLSCSPISGHRSVSWYQQTPGQGLQFLFEYFSETQRNKGNFPGRFSGRQFSNSRSEMNVSTLELGDSALYLCASNSGLAAKETQYFGPGTRLLVL.

The chain has TRBV6-5 and TRBJ2-7; possibly TRBD1 for D (6 bases). Per germline, CDR1 MNHEY and CDR2 SVGAGI. CDR3 length: 12 residues. The V end was cut by 8 bases, the J end by 3 bases, with 11 bases between. CDR3 loop: CASGQGFYEQYF. As DNA, the CDR3 is TGTGCCAGCGGGCAGGGGTTCTACGAGCAGTACTTC.

The gene calls are TRBV11-3 and TRBJ2-1; 9 nucleotides align to TRBD2. The germline V gene has CDR1 SGHNT and CDR2 YENEEA. The V segment lost 1 base and the J segment 6 bases; nucleotides outside the gene matches: 4. The CDR3 has 15 amino acids. CDR3 DNA: TGTGCCAGCAGCTTAGGGGCGGGAGGGTTCAATGAGCAGTTCTTC. Translated, it gives CASSLGAGGFNEQFF.

The chain uses TRBV19 and TRBJ1-2; D might be TRBD1 (6 bases). This CDR3 has 15 amino acids. Germline V gene lookup returns CDR1 LNHDA and CDR2 SQIVND (reference sequence). Trimming removed 5 bases at V and 7 bases at J, with 20 bases between. The CDR3 is CASSLPDSAPGGYTF. DNA of the CDR3: TGTGCCAGTAGTCTCCCGGACAGTGCACCCGGTGGCTACACCTTC.

The genes are TRBV7-6 and TRBJ1-1; 9 bases match TRBD1. V shed 11 bases and J 11 bases; nucleotides not matched to a gene: 24. Germline loops: CDR1 SGHVS, CDR2 FNYEAQ. This CDR3 is 16 amino acids long. The CDR3 loop reads CARSPVRDREKRWAFF. CDR3 DNA sequence: TGTGCCCGGTCCCCCGTAAGGGACAGGGAGAAGAGGTGGGCTTTCTTT.

The chain is built from TRBV27 and TRBJ1-6, with 10 bases identical to TRBD1. V lost 2 bases and J lost 9; bases outside the gene matches: 7. CDR3 length: 16 amino acids. Germline loops: CDR1 MNHEY, CDR2 SMNVEV (reference sequence). The CDR3 sequence: CASSLDPGQGTSPLHF. The CDR3 DNA sequence: TGTGCCAGCAGTTTAGACCCGGGACAGGGGACTTCACCCCTCCACTTT.